A single sample is the source of the 9 T cell receptor beta chains below, sequenced in a study of beta chain features in type 1 diabetes. Expressed TCRB transcripts were sequenced, since all the RNA that had been isolated was reverse transcribed. The table came from immunoSEQ multiplex PCR; TCRdb's copy has only in-frame clones and leaves some out. Among fewer than 250,000 clones listed, about 14% were seen once. Sequenced material: naive CD4+ T cells from blood. These receptors all stem from a woman aged 35 to 49 in good health.

This clone has only a few counts. This chain links TRBV7-9 with TRBJ2-3, with D perhaps matching TRBD2 (6 bases). The V and J ends lost 7 bases and 0 bases respectively, with 11 bases between them. The CDR3 covers 14 residues. Germline-derived CDR1 and CDR2 are SEHNR and FQNEAQ (reference sequence). The CDR3 bases are TGTGCCAGCAAGGCGGGGACGAGCACAGATACGCAGTATTTT. Protein sequence: CASKAGTSTDTQYF.

The rearrangement joins TRBV6-6 to TRBJ1-1; D unresolved. CDR1 and CDR2 from the germline V gene are MNHNY and SVGAGI (reference sequence). This CDR3 comprises 12 residues. Trimming removed 2 bases from V and 3 bases from J, with 4 bases in between. The CDR3 reads CASSYPDTEAFF. Written as DNA, the CDR3 is TGTGCCAGCAGTTACCCGGACACTGAAGCTTTCTTT.

This clone was picked up a small number of times. The rearrangement joins TRBV5-1 to TRBJ2-7, with a weak D call TRBD1 (5 bases). Germline V gives CDR1 SGHRS, CDR2 YFSETQ. The CDR3 has 14 amino acids. V shed 5 bases and J shed 2 bases, with 14 bases lying between them. The CDR3 region has the DNA TGCGCCAGCAGTATCCAGGGTGAGACCTACGAGCAGTACTTC. Its translation is CASSIQGETYEQYF.

The rearrangement joins TRBV2 to TRBJ2-7; 8 bases are a match to TRBD1. Per germline, CDR1 SNHLY and CDR2 FYNNEI. The CDR3 extends over 14 amino acids. Unmatched junction bases numbered 9, after V lost 8 bases and J lost 3 bases. The CDR3 here is CASLRQGQGYEQYF. The CDR3 DNA is TGTGCCAGCCTACGCCAAGGACAGGGCTACGAGCAGTACTTC.

This clone occurred a few times. The chain joins TRBV5-6 to TRBJ2-2, with D possibly matching TRBD2 (5 bases). The CDR3 contains 13 residues. Germline lookup yields CDR1 SGHDT and CDR2 YYEEEE. V lost 5 bases, J lost 6 bases, and 11 bases lay in between. The CDR3 nucleotides read TGTGCCAGCAGTTCTCTAGCTTCCGGGGAGCTGTTTTTT. Protein product: CASSSLASGELFF.

The gene calls are TRBV10-2 and TRBJ2-7; D uncertain. This CDR3 comprises 13 residues. From germline, CDR1 is WSHSY and CDR2 SAAADI. Trimming pared 4 bases from V and 1 base from J, leaving 8 bases between. The CDR3 sequence: CASSGVKSYEQYF. DNA of the CDR3: TGCGCCAGCAGTGGAGTCAAATCCTACGAGCAGTACTTC.

This clone was seen only a few times. The V and J genes are TRBV29-1 and TRBJ1-4, with a possible D match to TRBD1 (5 bases). Per the germline V gene, CDR1 is SQVTM and CDR2 is ANQGSEA. This CDR3 has 13 amino acids. V gave up 2 bases and J gave up 7 bases, with 11 bases separating them. CDR3 in amino acids: CSVEKGVGEKLFF. The CDR3 nucleotides read TGCAGCGTTGAAAAAGGGGTGGGTGAAAAACTGTTTTTT.

This clone has more than one count but fewer than ten. The chain recombines TRBV29-1 with TRBJ2-2, with a weak D call TRBD2 (7 bases). The germline V and J ends were trimmed by 4 bases and 2 bases, with 14 bases remaining between them. The CDR3 is 15 residues long. CDR1 and CDR2 (germline): SQVTM, ANQGSEA. The CDR3 loop is CSVASGEGNTGELFF. Here the CDR3 DNA reads TGCAGCGTTGCCTCAGGGGAGGGCAACACCGGGGAGCTGTTTTTT.

J is TRBJ1-5 and V is TRBV9; D is perhaps TRBD1 (5 bases). Germline CDR1 reads SGDLS; CDR2 reads YYNGEE. CDR3 size: 16 residues. Between the trimmed V and J ends, which lost 0 bases and 0 bases, there was a span of 10 bases. CDR3 coding DNA: TGTGCCAGCAGCGTAGGTTCAGGGAATAGCAATCAGCCCCAGCATTTT. It codes for CASSVGSGNSNQPQHF.